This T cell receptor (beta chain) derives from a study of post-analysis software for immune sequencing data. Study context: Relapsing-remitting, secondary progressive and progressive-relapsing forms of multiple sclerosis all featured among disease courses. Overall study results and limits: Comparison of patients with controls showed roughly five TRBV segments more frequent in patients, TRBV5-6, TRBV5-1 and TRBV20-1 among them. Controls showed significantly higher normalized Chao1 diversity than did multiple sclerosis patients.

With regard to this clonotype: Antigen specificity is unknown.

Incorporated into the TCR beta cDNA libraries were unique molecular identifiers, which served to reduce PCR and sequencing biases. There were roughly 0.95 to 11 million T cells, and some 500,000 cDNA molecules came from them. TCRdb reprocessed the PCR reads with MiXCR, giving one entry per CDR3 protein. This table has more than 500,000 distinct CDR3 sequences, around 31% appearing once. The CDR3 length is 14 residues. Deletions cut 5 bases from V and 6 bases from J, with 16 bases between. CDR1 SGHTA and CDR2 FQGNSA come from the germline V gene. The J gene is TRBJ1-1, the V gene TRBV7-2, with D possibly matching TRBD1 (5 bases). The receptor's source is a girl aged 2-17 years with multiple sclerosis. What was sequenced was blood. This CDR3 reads CASSPGRGWAEAFF. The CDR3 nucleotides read TGTGCCAGCAGCCCAGGACGGGGGTGGGCTGAAGCTTTCTTT.